The clone carrying this T cell receptor (beta chain) occurred a few times. The antigen is undetermined. This sample is part of a study of cytomegalovirus exposure and HLA in healthy donors. Overall study findings and caveats: Most TCR sequences were rare, but some public TCRs occurred in many donors.

Use of 60 Vbeta and 13 Jbeta primers characterized the PCR. Clones were sequenced by immunoSEQ multiplex PCR, and TCRdb holds only the in-frame ones, with some missing. The profile shows about 170,000 clones, approximately 72% of them singletons. The CDR3 has 17 residues. The trim removed 3 bases at V and 2 bases at J, leaving 10 bases unmatched. Germline V CDR1 and CDR2: GTSNPN, SVGIG (reference sequence). The rearrangement uses TRBV30 and TRBJ1-6; 7 bases are shared with TRBD1. The sequencing sample was made of PBMCs. This receptor was taken from a man in his forties in good health and CMV-seropositive. CDR3: CAWRPGQTFPYNSPLHF. For the CDR3, the DNA is TGTGCCTGGAGACCGGGACAGACTTTCCCCTATAATTCACCCCTCCACTTT.